This record covers a single T cell receptor beta chain. Antigen: not known. V trimming: 4 bases; J trimming: 6 bases; junction bases outside the gene matches: 5. Germline CDR1 SGHKS, CDR2 YYEKEE (reference sequence). This CDR3 is built from 13 residues. The sample belongs to a study of cytomegalovirus exposure and HLA in healthy donors. Amplification used 60 Vbeta primers and 13 Jbeta primers. Here immunoSEQ multiplex PCR was the method, and the copy in TCRdb shows in-frame clones only, minus some. The sample consists of roughly 180,000 clones, under 80% of them appearing once. Whole-study findings and limits: Sequencing likely generated an artifact that appeared as a cluster of highly shared sequence variants. Being productive about 87% or about 30% of the time was typical of most TCR beta V segments in an earlier analysis. Within a later analysis, the majority of CMV-associated TCR beta chains appeared HLA-restricted. Cytomegalovirus association was listed for 164 TCR beta chains.

The TCR sequence derives from a woman aged 25 to 39 in good health and CMV-seropositive. V gene TRBV5-5 combines with J gene TRBJ1-2; 8 nucleotides agree with TRBD1. Sequencing was carried out using PBMCs. The CDR3 DNA is TGTGCCAGCAGCCGCGGACAGGGCCATGGCTACACCTTC. Amino acid sequence: CASSRGQGHGYTF.